Detailed here is one TCR beta chain. The CDR3 runs to 14 residues. Between the trimmed V and J ends, which lost 2 bases and 0 bases, there was a span of 8 bases. Germline V lookup: CDR1 SNHLY, CDR2 FYNNEI. Clones were read by immunoSEQ multiplex PCR, and TCRdb kept only the in-frame ones, dropping some. In the table there are 9,500 to 10,000 clones, 65% to 80% of which are singletons. This record comes from a study of immune evolution from preneoplasia to lung adenocarcinoma. The chain couples TRBV2 to TRBJ2-7, with unresolved D. The receptor was derived from a person between 65 and 79 years old with lung adenocarcinoma. Some clones in this sample may be carry-over from other donors' samples. Source material: FFPE minimally invasive lung adenocarcinoma tissue. DNA of the CDR3: TGTGCCAGCAGTGAACGGCTATACTCCTACGAGCAGTACTTC. Amino acids: CASSERLYSYEQYF.